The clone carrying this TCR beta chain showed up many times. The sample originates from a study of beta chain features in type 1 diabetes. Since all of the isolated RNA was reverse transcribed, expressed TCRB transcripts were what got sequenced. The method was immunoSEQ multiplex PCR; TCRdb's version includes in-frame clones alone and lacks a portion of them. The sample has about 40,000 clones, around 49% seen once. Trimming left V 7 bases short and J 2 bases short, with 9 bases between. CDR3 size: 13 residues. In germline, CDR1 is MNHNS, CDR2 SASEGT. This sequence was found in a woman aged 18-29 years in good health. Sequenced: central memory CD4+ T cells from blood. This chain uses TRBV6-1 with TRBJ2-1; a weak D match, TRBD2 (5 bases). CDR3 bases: TGTGCCAGCATGGAGGCCGCCTACAATGAGCAGTTCTTC. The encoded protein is CASMEAAYNEQFF.